These 30 T cell receptor beta chains originate from one sample sequenced in a study of cytomegalovirus exposure and HLA in healthy donors. 13 Jbeta primers and 60 Vbeta primers were used for the PCR. TCRdb's copy holds only in-frame clones and misses some; the assay was immunoSEQ multiplex PCR. The sample carries 99,000 or so clones, over 60% recorded once. Material: PBMCs. The receptors here all came from a man between 60 and 75 years old in good health and CMV-seropositive.

This chain connects TRBV6-5 to TRBJ1-1; D remains unclear. Germline CDR1 and CDR2: MNHEY and SVGAGI. The CDR3 length is 13 residues. The V end lost 5 bases, the J end lost 0 bases, and 7 bases lay between the germline ends. CDR3 amino acids: CASSETLNTEAFF. The CDR3 DNA reads TGTGCCAGCAGTGAAACACTGAACACTGAAGCTTTCTTT.

The V call is TRBV4-1, the J call TRBJ2-7; 9 bases map to TRBD1. J was trimmed by 0 bases and V by 4 bases; bases with no gene match: 13. Germline-derived CDR1 and CDR2 are MGHRA and YSYEKL. The CDR3 spans 18 residues. The CDR3: CASSPGDREKRSSYEQYF. The CDR3 DNA sequence: TGCGCCAGCAGCCCCGGGGACAGGGAGAAGAGGAGCTCCTACGAGCAGTACTTC.

This clone was seen only once. The V gene is TRBV19, the J gene TRBJ1-4, with TRBD1 identical over 10 bases. Looked up from germline, CDR1 is LNHDA and CDR2 is SQIVND (reference sequence). The CDR3 is 14 residues long. Losses at the gene ends were 4 bases for V and 8 bases for J; bases not matched to a gene: 4. The DNA of the CDR3 is TGTGCCAGTAGTAGGGCGACAGGGGGCGAAAAACTGTTTTTT. Translation: CASSRATGGEKLFF.

V and J are TRBV28 and TRBJ2-2, with TRBD2 matching over 7 bases. Trimming cost V 3 bases and J 1 base; bases outside gene matches: 11. The CDR3 sequence is 18 residues long. CDR1 and CDR2 from the germline V gene are MDHEN and SYDVKM. The CDR3 loop reads CASSFPTGTILNTGELFF. The CDR3 nucleotides read TGTGCCAGCAGTTTTCCAACCGGGACTATCTTGAACACCGGGGAGCTGTTTTTT.

The chain joins TRBV10-1 to TRBJ2-1, with a weak D call TRBD1 (6 bases). The CDR3 covers 14 residues. Germline V CDR1 and CDR2: WNHNN, SYGVQD (reference sequence). The V end lost 3 bases, the J end lost 1 base, and 7 bases lay between the germline ends. The CDR3 DNA reads as TGCGCCAGCAGTGATAGGGGGTCCTACAATGAGCAGTTCTTC. Residues: CASSDRGSYNEQFF.

J is TRBJ2-3 and V is TRBV5-1, with TRBD2 matching 7 bases. Germline-derived CDR1 and CDR2 are SGHRS and YFSETQ. The CDR3 runs to 14 residues. V was pared by 3 bases and J by 3 bases, with 4 bases of the junction left unmatched. CDR3 protein: CASSSERGTDTQYF. In nucleotides, the CDR3 is TGCGCCAGCAGCTCCGAGCGGGGAACAGATACGCAGTATTTT.

The table lists this clone with a few counts. The gene calls are TRBV4-1 and TRBJ1-5; D ambiguous. Looked up from germline, CDR1 is MGHRA and CDR2 is YSYEKL. The CDR3 loop spans 16 amino acids. Deletions cut 0 bases from V and 1 base from J, with 10 bases between. The CDR3 is CASSQEVGGSNQPQHF. DNA for the CDR3: TGCGCCAGCAGCCAAGAGGTTGGAGGGAGCAATCAGCCCCAGCATTTT.

The chain employs TRBV15 and TRBJ2-1; the match to TRBD2 covers 7 bases. This CDR3 has 14 residues. Per germline, CDR1 LNHNV and CDR2 YYDKDF (reference sequence). The V and J ends lost 5 bases and 10 bases, in that order; junction bases with no gene match: 11. The CDR3 region is CATSPGGGDGEQFF. CDR3 DNA: TGTGCCACCAGCCCGGGGGGAGGAGACGGAGAGCAGTTCTTC.

The chain recombines TRBV15 with TRBJ2-5, with 10 bases lining up with TRBD1. The CDR3 sequence is 15 residues long. After removal of 4 bases from V and 4 bases from J, the junction contained 6 bases not matched to a gene. CDR1 is LNHNV and CDR2 is YYDKDF in the germline V gene (reference sequence). CDR3 sequence (DNA): TGTGCCACCAGCACCTCCGGGACAGGGGTAGAGACCCAGTACTTC. Translation gives CATSTSGTGVETQYF.

This clone came up once. The genes are TRBV11-2 and TRBJ1-2, with 7 positions matching TRBD1. J lost 4 bases, V lost 4 bases, and 3 bases had no gene match. Germline lookup yields CDR1 SGHAT and CDR2 FQNNGV. CDR3 size: 13 residues. The CDR3 reads CASSSGQPYGYTF. The CDR3 DNA reads TGTGCCAGCAGCTCGGGACAGCCCTATGGCTACACCTTC.

V usage is TRBV28 and J usage is TRBJ2-7; 8 bases align to TRBD1. Germline assignment: CDR1 MDHEN and CDR2 SYDVKM. CDR3 length: 14 amino acids. Unmatched junction bases numbered 11, after V lost 9 bases and J lost 4 bases. CDR3 coding DNA: TGTGCCAGGTTCCACAGGGGGAGTGGATACGAGCAGTACTTC. The encoded protein is CARFHRGSGYEQYF. Full variable domain (rest looked up from reference TRBV28 and TRBJ2-7): DVKVTQSSRYLVKRTGEKVFLECVQDMDHENMFWYRQDPGLGLRLIYFSYDVKMKEKGDIPEGYSVSREKKERFSLILESASTNQTSMYLCARFHRGSGYEQYFGPGTRLTVT.

The rearrangement links TRBV5-6 to TRBJ1-4; 9 bases align to TRBD1. Germline CDR1 is SGHDT and CDR2 is YYEEEE. The CDR3 length is 14 residues. The V and J ends lost 0 bases and 8 bases, in that order; junction bases with no gene match: 2. DNA of the CDR3: TGTGCCAGCAGCTTGGTCGGGACAGGGGAAAAACTGTTTTTT. Translation gives CASSLVGTGEKLFF.

The chain is built from TRBV6-1 and TRBJ1-5, with 7 positions matching TRBD1. Germline values: CDR1 MNHNS, CDR2 SASEGT. This CDR3 has 15 residues. V lost 1 base and J lost 2; bases outside the gene matches: 2. This chain's CDR3 is CASSEDRGGNQPQHF. CDR3 DNA: TGTGCCAGCAGTGAAGACAGGGGAGGCAATCAGCCCCAGCATTTT.

In its sample, this clone ranks as medium-sized (0.01 to 0.1%). V usage is TRBV2 and J usage is TRBJ1-2, with TRBD1 identical over 8 bases. The CDR3 is 13 residues long. In germline, CDR1 is SNHLY, CDR2 FYNNEI. After removal of 2 bases from V and 4 bases from J, the junction contained 0 bases not matched to a gene. The CDR3 DNA sequence: TGTGCCAGCAGTGAAACAGGGGGCTATGGCTACACCTTC. Protein: CASSETGGYGYTF. Full variable domain (missing parts from reference TRBV2 and TRBJ1-2): EPEVTQTPSHQVTQMGQEVILRCVPISNHLYFYWYRQILGQKVEFLVSFYNNEISEKSEIFDDQFSVERPDGSNFTLKIRSTKLEDSAMYFCASSETGGYGYTFGSGTRLTVV.

The chain combines TRBV13 with TRBJ2-7; 12 bases align to TRBD2. The germline gives CDR1 PRHDT, CDR2 FYEKMQ (reference sequence). The CDR3 sequence is 16 residues long. Trimming at V came to 0 bases and at J to 3 bases, leaving 3 bases not matched to a gene. Here the CDR3 DNA reads TGTGCCAGCAGCTTAGGCAGACTAGCGGGGGACTACGAGCAGTACTTC. It yields the protein CASSLGRLAGDYEQYF.

In DNA, the CDR3 is TGTGCCACCAGCAGGGGGCTACACACTGAAGCTTTCTTT. Amino acid sequence: CATSRGLHTEAFF. The chain employs TRBV15 and TRBJ1-1; D might be TRBD1 (5 bases). From germline, CDR1 is LNHNV and CDR2 YYDKDF (reference sequence). V lost 3 bases and J 3 bases, leaving 8 bases between the germline ends. The CDR3 runs 13 residues.

V is TRBV30 and J is TRBJ1-3; D may be TRBD1 (6 bases). Germline assignment: CDR1 GTSNPN and CDR2 SVGIG (reference sequence). V gave up 1 base and J gave up 4 bases, with 8 bases separating them. The length of the CDR3 is 13 residues. For the CDR3, the DNA is TGTGCCTGGAGTGCAGGGACAGGAAACACCATATATTTT. Translating gives CAWSAGTGNTIYF.

The gene calls are TRBV7-2 and TRBJ1-4; possible D gene TRBD1, 6 bases. The CDR3 length is 15 residues. Trimming stripped 1 base from V and 7 bases from J, with 13 bases between. Germline V lookup: CDR1 SGHTA, CDR2 FQGNSA. CDR3 residues: CASSLVLGAGEKLFF. CDR3 nucleotide sequence: TGTGCCAGCAGCTTAGTTCTGGGGGCCGGTGAAAAACTGTTTTTT.

This chain connects TRBV18 to TRBJ1-4; TRBD1 matches at 8 bases. Germline CDR1 is KGHSH and CDR2 is LQKENI. The CDR3 contains 16 residues. The V segment lost 4 bases and the J segment 0 bases; nucleotides outside the gene matches: 4. CDR3 in amino acids: CASSLDRGATNEKLFF. The CDR3 coding sequence is TGTGCCAGCTCACTTGACAGGGGAGCAACTAATGAAAAACTGTTTTTT.

The genes are TRBV5-1 and TRBJ2-3; 11 nucleotides agree with TRBD2. Germline V lookup: CDR1 SGHRS, CDR2 YFSETQ. The CDR3 has 16 residues. After removal of 3 bases from V and 5 bases from J, the junction contained 8 bases not matched to a gene. The CDR3, as DNA: TGCGCCAGCAGCTATACGACTAGCGGGGAGGAAGATACGCAGTATTTT. It translates to CASSYTTSGEEDTQYF.

This chain connects TRBV4-2 to TRBJ2-1; 14 nucleotides agree with TRBD2. V shed 0 bases, J shed 7 bases, and the junction held 5 bases outside the gene matches. The CDR3 extends over 17 amino acids. Germline CDR1 is LGHNA and CDR2 is YNFKEQ. CDR3 DNA sequence: TGTGCCAGCAGCCAAGACCAAAGGACTAGCGGGGGGAATGAGCAGTTCTTC. It codes for CASSQDQRTSGGNEQFF.

The CDR3 is CASSLGGDNYGYTF. The CDR3 region has the DNA TGTGCCAGCAGCTTAGGGGGAGATAACTATGGCTACACCTTC. The chain joins TRBV7-9 to TRBJ1-2; D unresolved. Germline V lookup: CDR1 SEHNR, CDR2 FQNEAQ (reference sequence). This CDR3 region has 14 residues. V lost 1 base and J 1 base, leaving 7 bases between the germline ends.

The chain carries TRBV11-2 and TRBJ2-1, with a possible D match to TRBD2 (6 bases). The CDR3 length is 13 residues. With 5 bases removed from V and 7 bases from J, the gap between germline ends came to 12 bases. Germline V gene data show CDR1 as SGHAT and CDR2 as FQNNGV. CDR3 region: CASSMRLVNEQFF. The CDR3 bases are TGTGCCAGCAGCATGCGACTAGTGAATGAGCAGTTCTTC.

V gene TRBV10-3 combines with J gene TRBJ2-3; TRBD1 might be the D (6 bases). This CDR3 region has 14 residues. The V end was cut by 2 bases, the J end by 2 bases, with 8 bases between. CDR1 and CDR2 (germline): ENHRY, SYGVKD. CDR3 region: CAISEGQNTDTQYF. The CDR3 DNA is TGTGCCATCAGTGAGGGACAGAACACAGATACGCAGTATTTT.

The V call is TRBV29-1, the J call TRBJ2-1; D ambiguous. The CDR3 is made up of 11 amino acids. CDR1 SQVTM and CDR2 ANQGSEA come from the germline V gene. V was shortened by 6 bases and J by 6 bases, with 9 bases between the two germline ends. This CDR3 reads CSVDKVNEQFF. DNA of the CDR3: TGCAGCGTAGACAAGGTCAATGAGCAGTTCTTC.

This clone was found a few times. This chain links TRBV10-2 with TRBJ1-1; tentatively, D is TRBD1 (5 bases). Deletions cut 4 bases from V and 8 bases from J, with 8 bases between. This CDR3 is 11 amino acids long. Germline V gene lookup returns CDR1 WSHSY and CDR2 SAAADI. The CDR3 DNA is TGCGCCAGCAGTGGGGCAGGGGAAGCTTTCTTT. As protein: CASSGAGEAFF.

The genes are TRBV7-2 and TRBJ2-2; TRBD1 might be the D (5 bases). The germline V and J ends were trimmed by 1 base and 7 bases, with 13 bases remaining between them. Looked up from germline, CDR1 is SGHTA and CDR2 is FQGNSA. The CDR3 has 15 amino acids. CDR3 loop: CASSLVVGRGGELFF. CDR3 DNA sequence: TGTGCCAGCAGCTTAGTCGTGGGGCGAGGCGGGGAGCTGTTTTTT.

The V and J genes are TRBV5-1 and TRBJ2-1; 7 nucleotides agree with TRBD1. The trim removed 6 bases at V and 9 bases at J, leaving 15 bases unmatched. The CDR3 covers 15 residues. The germline gives CDR1 SGHRS, CDR2 YFSETQ. In DNA, the CDR3 is TGCGCCAGCACCTACGGGACAGCGAGACTTGGTGAGCAGTTCTTC. It is translated as CASTYGTARLGEQFF.

The gene calls are TRBV7-7 and TRBJ2-5, with 15 positions matching TRBD2. Germline V CDR1 and CDR2: SSHAT, FNYEAQ (reference sequence). This CDR3 has 17 amino acids. V gave up 4 bases and J gave up 4 bases; unmatched junction bases: 7. The DNA for the CDR3 is TGTGCCAGCAGCTCCACCCTGGGACTAGCGGGGGGAGAGACCCAGTACTTC. Translating it yields CASSSTLGLAGGETQYF. The full variable domain, in which reference TRBV7-7 and TRBJ2-5 provide the parts outside the CDR3, is GAGVSQSPRYKVTKRGQDVTLRCDPISSHATLYWYQQALGQGPEFLTYFNYEAQPDKSGLPSDRFSAERPEGSISTLTIQRTEQRDSAMYRCASSSTLGLAGGETQYFGPGTRLLVL.

The chain joins TRBV5-1 to TRBJ1-2; 7 bases match TRBD1. Germline values: CDR1 SGHRS, CDR2 YFSETQ. With V trimmed by 3 bases and J by 8 bases, 7 bases remained unmatched. The length of the CDR3 is 13 residues. The CDR3 loop is CASSSGTVSGYTF. CDR3 nucleotides: TGCGCCAGCAGCTCCGGGACAGTGAGCGGCTACACCTTC. Variable domain in full (rest from reference TRBV5-1 and TRBJ1-2): KAGVTQTPRYLIKTRGQQVTLSCSPISGHRSVSWYQQTPGQGLQFLFEYFSETQRNKGNFPGRFSGRQFSNSRSEMNVSTLELGDSALYLCASSSGTVSGYTFGSGTRLTVV.